This T cell receptor beta chain appears in the sequencing data of a study of monozygotic twins with cystic fibrosis. Germline CDR1 is SGDLS and CDR2 is YYNGEE. The CDR3 consists of 15 residues. The V end lost 4 bases, the J end lost 8 bases, and 21 bases lay between the germline ends. TCRdb keeps only in-frame clones here, not all; method: immunoSEQ multiplex PCR. The repertoire holds 36,000 or so clones, with just over 90% as singletons. This clone appeared once. Sequencing was done on a sample of blood. The chain is built from TRBV9 and TRBJ1-2; tentative D call: TRBD1 (6 bases). This sequence originates from a boy aged 2 to 10 with cystic fibrosis. CDR3 coding DNA: TGTGCCAGCAGCCTTAGAGGGGGTGGAGGAGGCGGCTACACCTTC. It translates to CASSLRGGGGGGYTF.